Listed below are T cell receptor beta chains from one sample, sequenced in a study of blood T cell repertoires in COVID-19. Assay used: immunoSEQ multiplex PCR; TCRdb lists only in-frame clones, some missing. The sample lists approximately 70,000 clones, roughly 79% occurring once. The material sequenced was peripheral blood. Source of these receptors: a woman aged 55-70 years with acute or convalescent COVID-19. Both conserved end residues are part of each CDR3. D genes are given only for firm matches. Where a row states a size, it is once, few, many or the class of an expanded clone; other rows omit it.

cdr3_aa clone_size d_call j_call v_call
CASSRGTVSGANVLTF NA NA TRBJ2-6 TRBV7-3
CASSKKTQGAEAFF few TRBD1 TRBJ1-1 TRBV19
CASSAAAGGPTDTQYF once NA TRBJ2-3 TRBV9
CASSLLAGGRNEQFF NA TRBD2 TRBJ2-1 TRBV7-2
CATSRGGSLTGELFF NA TRBD2 TRBJ2-2 TRBV15
CAWSLIQGGVAFF NA TRBD1 TRBJ1-1 TRBV30
CASSEAPQNYGYTF NA NA TRBJ1-2 TRBV2
CASSRTRDTQYF NA TRBD2 TRBJ2-3 TRBV6-2/TRBV6-3
CASSLTGENEQFF NA TRBD1 TRBJ2-1 TRBV5-1
CASSGSSEGQFNSGNTIYF NA TRBD1 TRBJ1-3 TRBV9
CASGAVGHRPGGYTF NA NA TRBJ1-2 TRBV28
CASTRSGGLNTEAFF NA NA TRBJ1-1 TRBV7-9
CASSRGTGANYGYTF NA TRBD1 TRBJ1-2 TRBV2
CASRQGYYEQYF NA TRBD1 TRBJ2-7 TRBV2
CATHPGGGVDEQFF NA TRBD2 TRBJ2-1 TRBV10-3
CASRRGWTGELFF NA NA TRBJ2-2 TRBV12-3/TRBV12-4
CASSLEGAGYGYTF once TRBD1 TRBJ1-2 TRBV5-1
CASDPSGRESSLTGANVLTF NA NA TRBJ2-6 TRBV5-1
CASSQELGTRTGELFF NA NA TRBJ2-2 TRBV3-1/TRBV3-2
CASSQAQASGGNGELFF once TRBD2 TRBJ2-2 TRBV4-2
CASSLAGGAATGNTIYF many TRBD1 TRBJ1-3 TRBV5-4
CASSPRQGNTEAFF NA TRBD1 TRBJ1-1 TRBV7-9
CASSSGQGYRYNEQFF few TRBD1 TRBJ2-1 TRBV5-6
CASSLYRGTSNYGYTF once TRBD1 TRBJ1-2 TRBV5-6
CASSRPGTGRVWEAFF NA TRBD1 TRBJ1-1 TRBV2
CASSFSTGSKTEAFF few TRBD1 TRBJ1-1 TRBV5-1
CASNPGGNYGYTF NA NA TRBJ1-2 TRBV5-1
CASSKGGRKAFF NA NA TRBJ1-1 TRBV21-1
CASSVGTPPYEQYF NA NA TRBJ2-7 TRBV2
CASSYTTNSPLHF NA NA TRBJ1-6 TRBV28
CASSSPPTGRGETQYF NA NA TRBJ2-5 TRBV27
CASSSGGAWETQYF NA NA TRBJ2-5 TRBV5-1
CASSPYSLSSYEQYF NA NA TRBJ2-7 TRBV4-1
CASGQINEKLFF NA NA TRBJ1-4 TRBV9
CASSYTQQGTGGELFF NA NA TRBJ2-2 TRBV6-6
CASRVGTAPHQPQHF few TRBD1 TRBJ1-5 TRBV7-2
CASSLGTAGRETQYF once NA TRBJ2-5 TRBV5-1
CASSQGLAEETQYF NA TRBD2 TRBJ2-5 TRBV5-4
CASSQVEGAGANVLTF NA TRBD1 TRBJ2-6 TRBV4-1
CASSLRLAGIGNEQFF NA TRBD2 TRBJ2-1 TRBV5-4
CASSLGQGGGYTF NA NA TRBJ1-2 TRBV28
CASSQGWVITEVQYF NA NA TRBJ2-4 TRBV3-1/TRBV3-2
CASSPYAVQETQYF NA NA TRBJ2-5 TRBV6-1
CASSSLTGPGNTIYF NA NA TRBJ1-3 TRBV7-8
CASSWTRQGDNEQFF NA TRBD1 TRBJ2-1 TRBV6-2/TRBV6-3
CASSHGDRGGSYEQYF NA TRBD1 TRBJ2-7 TRBV5-8
CASSLTGSSSGNTIYF NA NA TRBJ1-3 TRBV5-6
CASSFWQNTEAFF NA NA TRBJ1-1 TRBV5-5
CASSPYRGNSYNEQFF NA TRBD1 TRBJ2-1 TRBV5-6
CASRRTGEDGYTF NA NA TRBJ1-2 TRBV27